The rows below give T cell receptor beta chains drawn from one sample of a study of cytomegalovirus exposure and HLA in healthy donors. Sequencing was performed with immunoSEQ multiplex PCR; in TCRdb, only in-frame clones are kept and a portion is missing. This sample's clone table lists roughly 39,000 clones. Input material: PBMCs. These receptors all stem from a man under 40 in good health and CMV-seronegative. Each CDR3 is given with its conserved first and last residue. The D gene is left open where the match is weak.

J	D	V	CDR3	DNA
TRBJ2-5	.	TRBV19	CASSIERPGTQYF	TGTGCCAGTAGTATAGAACGACCGGGGACCCAGTACTTC
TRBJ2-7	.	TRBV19	CASSIRWEKGVGEQYF	TGTGCCAGTAGTATACGATGGGAAAAGGGAGTGGGAGAGCAGTACTTC
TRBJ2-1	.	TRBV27	CASSGAYNEQFF	TGTGCCAGCAGCGGAGCGTACAATGAGCAGTTCTTC
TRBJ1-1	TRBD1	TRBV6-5	CASSKRQGNTEAFF	TGTGCCAGCAGTAAACGACAGGGGAACACTGAAGCTTTCTTT
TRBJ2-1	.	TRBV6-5	CASSSGTTSDNEQFF	TGTGCCAGCAGTTCCGGGACAACCTCCGACAATGAGCAGTTCTTC
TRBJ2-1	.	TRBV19	CASSIRTVDNEQFF	TGTGCCAGTAGTATTCGGACAGTGGACAATGAGCAGTTCTTC
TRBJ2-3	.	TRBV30	CAWRAGHFTDTQYF	TGTGCCTGGAGGGCCGGACACTTCACAGATACGCAGTATTTT
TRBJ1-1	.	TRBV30	CAWSVRGFANTEAFF	TGTGCCTGGAGTGTTCGAGGATTCGCGAACACTGAAGCTTTCTTT
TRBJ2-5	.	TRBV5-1	CASSFGAGETQYF	TGCGCCAGCAGCTTTGGCGCGGGAGAGACCCAGTACTTC
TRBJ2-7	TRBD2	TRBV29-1	CSPGLVAYEQYF	TGCAGCCCCGGACTAGTTGCCTACGAGCAGTACTTC
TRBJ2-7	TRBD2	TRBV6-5	CASSYYRIGTNYEQYF	TGTGCCAGCAGTTACTATCGTATCGGGACTAACTACGAGCAGTACTTC
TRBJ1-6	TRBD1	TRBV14	CASSQTGAYSPLHF	TGTGCCAGCAGCCAGACAGGGGCTTATTCACCCCTCCACTTT
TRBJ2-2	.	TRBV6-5	CASSYLIENTGELFF	TGTGCCAGCAGTTACTTAATAGAGAACACCGGGGAGCTGTTTTTT
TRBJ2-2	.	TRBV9	CASSPRNPHGDSGELFF	TGTGCCAGCAGCCCCCGCAACCCGCACGGGGATTCCGGGGAGCTGTTTTTT
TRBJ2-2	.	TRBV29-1	CSVGARAQPGELFF	TGCAGCGTGGGGGCCAGGGCACAACCCGGGGAGCTGTTTTTT
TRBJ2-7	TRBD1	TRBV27	CASKISGTGTYEQYF	TGTGCCAGCAAGATTTCCGGGACAGGGACCTACGAGCAGTACTTC
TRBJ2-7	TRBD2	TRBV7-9	CASSPTSGRFYEQYF	TGTGCCAGCAGCCCGACTAGCGGGAGGTTCTACGAGCAGTACTTC
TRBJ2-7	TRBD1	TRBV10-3	CAISGGSGTGGYEQYF	TGTGCCATCAGTGGGGGTTCCGGGACAGGGGGGTACGAGCAGTACTTC
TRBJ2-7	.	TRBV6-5	CASSYSGSSYEQYF	TGTGCCAGCAGTTACTCGGGCAGCTCCTACGAGCAGTACTTC
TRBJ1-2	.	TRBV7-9	CASSPPGLEDGYTF	TGTGCCAGCAGCCCGCCGGGGTTGGAAGATGGCTACACCTTC
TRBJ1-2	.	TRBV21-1	CASTQGADGYTF	TGTGCCAGCACCCAGGGGGCCGATGGCTACACCTTC
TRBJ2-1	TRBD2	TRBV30	CAWSAGAYNEQFF	TGTGCCTGGTCCGCGGGGGCCTACAATGAGCAGTTCTTC
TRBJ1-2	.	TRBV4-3	CASSQEQNYGYTF	TGCGCCAGCAGCCAAGAACAAAACTATGGCTACACCTTC
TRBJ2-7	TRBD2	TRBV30	CAWSGTSGSYEQYF	TGTGCCTGGAGTGGGACTAGCGGGTCCTACGAGCAGTACTTC
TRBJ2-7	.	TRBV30	CAWTAHRDEQYF	TGTGCCTGGACAGCCCACCGGGACGAGCAGTACTTC
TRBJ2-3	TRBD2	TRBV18	CASSLGLAGVSDTQYF	TGTGCCAGCTCACTGGGACTAGCGGGAGTCTCAGATACGCAGTATTTT